The following is a TCR beta chain sequence with its context. Individuals with ophthalmopathy presented a Clinical Activity Score of at least 3, a NOSPECS grade of at least 4 and a duration under 3 months. The authors took PBMCs from 7.5 to 10 ml fresh peripheral blood. Amplification of TCR beta CDR3 regions was performed using RNA transcripts as template. The HTBI primer set drove a first-round RT-PCR of the TCR CDR3. TCRdb re-analysed the multiplex PCR reads in MiXCR, keeping a single row per CDR3 protein. In the table there are over 250,000 distinct CDR3 sequences, about 13% of which are singletons. This specimen comes from a study of T cells in Graves' hyperthyroidism and ophthalmopathy. The V gene lost 5 bases and the J gene lost 4 bases, with 11 bases spanning the gap. The CDR3 covers 13 residues. CDR1 MDHEN and CDR2 SYDVKM come from the germline V gene.

V usage is TRBV28 and J usage is TRBJ2-5; D tentatively fits TRBD1 or TRBD2 (5 bases each). The sample taken for sequencing was blood. The source is a woman aged 40 to 50 with Graves' ophthalmopathy. This CDR3 reads CASSNGATETQYF. The CDR3 DNA follows: TGTGCCAGCAGTAACGGGGCTACAGAGACCCAGTACTTC.